The entry below describes one T cell receptor (beta chain). These data are taken from a study of blood T cell repertoires in COVID-19. Profiled with immunoSEQ multiplex PCR; TCRdb holds only in-frame clones, not every one. The data show around 70,000 clones, with more than 75% seen just once and 12% held by the top ten. Germline CDR1 LGHNA, CDR2 YSLEER. V shed 4 bases, J shed 1 base, and the junction held 2 bases outside the gene matches. This CDR3 is built from 16 residues. Source material: peripheral blood. This sequence originates from a human donor in a cohort sampled during active COVID-19. The chain recombines TRBV4-3 with TRBJ2-2; the match to TRBD2 covers 11 bases. CDR3 DNA: TGCGCCAGCAGCCTAGGGACTAGCGGGAACACCGGGGAGCTGTTTTTT. Protein product: CASSLGTSGNTGELFF.